This TCR beta chain was sequenced for a study of molecular identifiers for immune sequencing clone quantification. Notes on the study in general: Detectable among some 1 million naive cells, according to reports, was Jurkat TCR RNA spiked in from one cell.

This clonotype came up many times. Its antigen is currently unknown. Germline V CDR1 and CDR2: SGDLS, YYNGEE. The CDR3 is made up of 15 amino acids. V shed 2 bases and J 1 base; nucleotides not matched to a gene: 3. Previously published methods and listed TCR primers were used for the bulk TCR libraries. TCRdb reprocessed the PCR reads via MiXCR and lists one record per CDR3 protein. The sample yields some 650,000 distinct CDR3 sequences, nearly 20% seen once. The origin of this receptor is a human donor in good health. Some libraries in this study had Jurkat cell RNA spiked in. Sequencing was performed on naive CD8+ T cells from blood, with Jurkat cell RNA spiked in. This sample's subset: FACS-sorted CD8+CD4-CCR7+CD45RA+ naive T cells. The rearrangement links TRBV9 to TRBJ2-3, with 8 bases lining up with TRBD2. CDR3 sequence reads: CASSVGAGGTDTQYF. In DNA, the CDR3 is TGTGCCAGCAGCGTGGGAGCGGGAGGCACAGATACGCAGTATTTT.